A single sample gave rise to the 20 T cell receptor beta chains below, sequenced in a study of CD8+ T cells in alopecia areata. The treatment denotes: oral pan-JAK inhibitor, 5-10 mg twice daily. Sequencing templates came from extracted RNA that was reverse transcribed into cDNA. Here immunoSEQ multiplex PCR was the method, and the copy in TCRdb shows in-frame clones only, minus some. The sample has 200,000 to 250,000 clones; over 60% are singletons. This specimen was CD4+ T cells sorted from blood, taken at week 44, from a patient treated with tofacitinib. The receptor set was obtained from a human donor with alopecia areata.

The chain links TRBV7-9 to TRBJ2-1; TRBD1 matches at 9 bases. The germline V gene has CDR1 SEHNR and CDR2 FQNEAQ (reference sequence). The CDR3 is made up of 16 amino acids. V shed 8 bases and J 7 bases; nucleotides not matched to a gene: 15. Here the CDR3 reads CASGLRGTGIGNEQFF. In DNA, the CDR3 is TGTGCCAGCGGATTGAGGGGGACAGGGATCGGGAATGAGCAGTTCTTC.

The rearrangement uses TRBV5-1 and TRBJ1-1; no firm D call. CDR3 size: 11 residues. V lost 2 bases and J 8 bases, leaving 7 bases between the germline ends. Per the germline V gene, CDR1 is SGHRS and CDR2 is YFSETQ. The CDR3 coding sequence is TGCGCCAGCAGCTTAAACCAGGAAGCTTTCTTT. This translates into CASSLNQEAFF.

This rearrangement joins TRBV6-1 to TRBJ1-1; TRBD1 aligns across 7 bases. Germline CDR1 is MNHNS and CDR2 is SASEGT. J gave up 1 base and V 6 bases, and 8 bases lay outside the gene matches. The CDR3 is 15 amino acids. This chain's CDR3 is CASRRGQTQNTEAFF. The CDR3 DNA follows: TGTGCCAGCAGACGGGGACAGACTCAGAACACTGAAGCTTTCTTT.

The V call is TRBV5-8, the J call TRBJ1-2; D is unresolved. Per germline, CDR1 SGHTS and CDR2 YDEGEE. The CDR3 runs 13 residues. Trimming took 4 bases from V and 3 from J, leaving 10 bases between them. Written as DNA, the CDR3 is TGTGCCAGCAGCCCGCAGCCCCACTATGGCTACACCTTC. Translating gives CASSPQPHYGYTF.

This chain connects TRBV7-7 to TRBJ2-1; no reliable D call. V lost 5 bases, J lost 4 bases, and 9 bases lay in between. Germline CDR1 SSHAT, CDR2 FNYEAQ (reference sequence). This CDR3 comprises 13 residues. This CDR3 reads CASSLGRYNEQFF. The CDR3 DNA sequence: TGTGCCAGCAGCCTTGGACGGTACAATGAGCAGTTCTTC.

This clone was counted between two and nine times. The CDR3 nucleotides are TGTGCCAGCAGCTCCCTCCGAGGTGGCTCAGATACGCAGTATTTT. This gives the protein CASSSLRGGSDTQYF. J is TRBJ2-3 and V is TRBV7-3; D is ambiguous. CDR3 length equals 15 residues. V was trimmed by 4 bases and J by 4 bases, leaving 15 bases between them. The germline gives CDR1 SGHTA, CDR2 FQGTGA.

The rearrangement joins TRBV29-1 to TRBJ2-6; no firm D call. The V end lost 1 base, the J end lost 4 bases, and 11 bases lay between the germline ends. This CDR3 has 15 amino acids. The V gene's germline CDR1 is SQVTM and CDR2 ANQGSEA. The CDR3 DNA reads TGCAGCGTTGAAGTTACCAGCTCAGGGGCCAACGTCCTGACTTTC. It translates to CSVEVTSSGANVLTF. The whole variable domain, remainder taken from reference TRBV29-1 and TRBJ2-6, is SAVISQKPSRDICQRGTSLTIQCQVDSQVTMMFWYRQQPGQSLTLIATANQGSEATYESGFVIDKFPISRPNLTFSTLTVSNMSPEDSSIYLCSVEVTSSGANVLTFGAGSRLTVL.

This sequence joins TRBV29-1 and TRBJ1-1; 11 bases are a match to TRBD1. Germline lookup yields CDR1 SQVTM and CDR2 ANQGSEA. V trimming: 0 bases; J trimming: 11 bases; junction bases outside the gene matches: 5. This CDR3 has 13 amino acids. The CDR3 protein is CSVEEGQGENAFF. CDR3 nucleotide sequence: TGCAGCGTTGAAGAGGGACAGGGGGAGAACGCTTTCTTT.

This chain links TRBV30 with TRBJ1-1; D gene ambiguous. The germline V gene has CDR1 GTSNPN and CDR2 SVGIG (reference sequence). V gave up 7 bases and J gave up 1 base, with 13 bases separating them. This CDR3 region has 13 residues. CDR3 bases: TGTGCCTTGGTAGCGACGGGGAACACTGAAGCTTTCTTT. It encodes CALVATGNTEAFF.

This clone appeared once. Other nucleotide sequences from this sample produce the same CDR3. The CDR3 DNA follows: TGCAGCGTGGACAGGGGGAACACCGGGGAGCTGTTTTTT. Translated: CSVDRGNTGELFF. The chain employs TRBV29-1 and TRBJ2-2; 9 bases agree with TRBD1. The germline V gene encodes CDR1 SQVTM and CDR2 ANQGSEA. CDR3 length: 13 amino acids. V lost 6 bases, J lost 1 base, and 0 bases stayed unmatched.

The chain is built from TRBV9 and TRBJ2-3; the D is unclear. V dropped 0 bases and J dropped 1 base, with 9 bases sitting between them. This CDR3 comprises 15 residues. Germline-derived CDR1 and CDR2 are SGDLS and YYNGEE. In nucleotides, the CDR3 is TGTGCCAGCAGCGTAGTGGGGTTCGGCACAGATACGCAGTATTTT. Translating it yields CASSVVGFGTDTQYF.

This clone was seen a few times. The chain combines TRBV7-6 with TRBJ1-1; 9 bases map to TRBD1. J gave up 6 bases and V 8 bases, and 10 bases lay outside the gene matches. The germline V gene encodes CDR1 SGHVS and CDR2 FNYEAQ. The CDR3 covers 14 residues. CDR3 amino acids: CASSLGQGGAEAFF. DNA for the CDR3: TGTGCCAGCTCCCTGGGACAGGGCGGGGCTGAAGCTTTCTTT.

The rearrangement links TRBV30 to TRBJ2-3; D is perhaps TRBD2 (5 bases). This CDR3 region has 14 residues. V lost 3 bases, J lost 4 bases, and 14 bases lay in between. Germline V gene lookup returns CDR1 GTSNPN and CDR2 SVGIG (reference sequence). Here the CDR3 reads CAWSSRARADTQYF. The CDR3 DNA reads TGTGCCTGGAGCTCGAGGGCTCGGGCAGATACGCAGTATTTT.

The sample holds a few counts of this clone. V and J are TRBV6-1 and TRBJ2-5; D unresolved. In germline, CDR1 is MNHNS, CDR2 SASEGT. Trimming took 7 bases from V and 2 from J, leaving 8 bases between them. The length of the CDR3 is 12 residues. Here the CDR3 reads CASTLFQETQYF. CDR3 DNA sequence: TGTGCCAGCACATTATTTCAAGAGACCCAGTACTTC.

The J gene is TRBJ1-2, the V gene TRBV10-3, with 7 bases that match TRBD1. The ends lost 8 bases at V and 7 bases at J; junction bases unmatched: 13. The CDR3 loop spans 14 amino acids. The germline CDR1 and CDR2 sequences are ENHRY and SYGVKD. CDR3 loop: CAIGDSHQTPGYTF. The CDR3 nucleotides are TGTGCCATCGGGGACAGCCACCAAACCCCTGGCTACACCTTC.

CDR3 amino acids: CASSKGTFSGANVLTF. The CDR3 bases are TGCGCCAGCAGCAAGGGGACATTCTCTGGGGCCAACGTCCTGACTTTC. The J gene is TRBJ2-6, the V gene TRBV4-3, with a weak D call TRBD1 (6 bases). Germline lookup yields CDR1 LGHNA and CDR2 YSLEER. CDR3 size: 16 residues. Trimming pared 5 bases from V and 0 bases from J, leaving 11 bases between.

The gene calls are TRBV7-2 and TRBJ2-2; D is possibly TRBD1 or TRBD2 (5 bases each). Looked up from germline, CDR1 is SGHTA and CDR2 is FQGNSA. CDR3 length equals 16 residues. V was cut by 5 bases and J by 1 base, with 14 bases left in between. CDR3 DNA: TGTGCCAGCAGCGCCTGGGACGCCAAGAACACCGGGGAGCTGTTTTTT. Residues: CASSAWDAKNTGELFF.

By share, this clone counts as medium-sized. The chain joins TRBV7-6 to TRBJ2-2, with a tentative D call TRBD2 (6 bases). CDR3 size: 16 residues. CDR1 and CDR2 (germline): SGHVS, FNYEAQ. V was trimmed by 1 base and J by 3 bases, leaving 12 bases between them. CDR3 loop: CASSLGTKLYTGELFF. The CDR3 DNA sequence: TGTGCCAGCAGCTTAGGGACTAAGCTTTACACCGGGGAGCTGTTTTTT.

The CDR3 nucleotides read TGTGCCAGCAGTTCCCCCCCGCGGGGGGGCTACAATGAGCAGTTCTTC. It encodes CASSSPPRGGYNEQFF. The rearrangement joins TRBV6-6 to TRBJ2-1; 9 nucleotides agree with TRBD2. This CDR3 comprises 16 residues. CDR1 is MNHNY and CDR2 is SVGAGI in the germline V gene (reference sequence). V lost 4 bases to trimming and J lost 3 bases; unmatched junction nucleotides: 7.

This CDR3 reads CASSQDSNPSSGANVLTF. In DNA, the CDR3 is TGCGCCAGCAGCCAAGACTCCAACCCAAGCTCTGGGGCCAACGTCCTGACTTTC. This chain links TRBV4-3 with TRBJ2-6; no clear D gene. This CDR3 spans 18 amino acids. Trimming removed 0 bases from V and 0 bases from J, with 12 bases in between. CDR1 is LGHNA, CDR2 YSLEER, per germline.